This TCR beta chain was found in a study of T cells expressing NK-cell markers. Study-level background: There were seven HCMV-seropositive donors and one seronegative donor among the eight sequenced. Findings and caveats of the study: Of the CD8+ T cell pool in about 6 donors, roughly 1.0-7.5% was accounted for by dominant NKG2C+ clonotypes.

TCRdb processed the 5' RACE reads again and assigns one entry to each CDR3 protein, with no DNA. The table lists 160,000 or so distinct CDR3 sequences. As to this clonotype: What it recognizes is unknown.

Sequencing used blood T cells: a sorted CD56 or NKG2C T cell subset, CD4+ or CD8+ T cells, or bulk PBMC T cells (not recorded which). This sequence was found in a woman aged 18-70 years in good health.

The CDR3: CAISSGFGNTIYF. The V and J genes are TRBV10-3 and TRBJ1-3. The germline V gene has CDR1 ENHRY and CDR2 SYGVKD. The CDR3 loop spans 13 amino acids.